The 15 T cell receptor beta chains reported below all come from one sample, sequenced in a study of Tregs in tolerant kidney transplant recipients. These receptors' targets are unknown. Clones were read by immunoSEQ multiplex PCR, and TCRdb kept only the in-frame ones, dropping some. The sample carries thousands of clones, around two fifths recorded once. Sample: CD8+ T cells from blood cultured with allogeneic cells. Every receptor here comes from a human donor in good health.

J is TRBJ2-1 and V is TRBV27; D unresolved. The V gene lost 4 bases and the J gene lost 2 bases, with 12 bases spanning the gap. This CDR3 has 15 amino acids. Germline V gene sequence: CDR1 MNHEY, CDR2 SMNVEV (reference sequence). The CDR3 here is CASSSRPLTYNEQFF. CDR3 DNA sequence: TGTGCCAGCAGTTCAAGACCCTTAACCTACAATGAGCAGTTCTTC.

The chain is built from TRBV6-5 and TRBJ1-6, with D perhaps matching TRBD1 (6 bases). Deletions cut 0 bases from V and 6 bases from J, with 12 bases between. The length of the CDR3 is 16 residues. Germline V gene data show CDR1 as MNHEY and CDR2 as SVGAGI. The CDR3 loop reads CASSYSQQGINSPLHF. CDR3 coding DNA: TGTGCCAGCAGTTACTCCCAACAGGGTATTAATTCACCCCTCCACTTT.

This clone is labeled medium-sized (0.01 to 0.1%). The chain recombines TRBV27 with TRBJ2-1, with 9 positions matching TRBD2. The CDR3 has 16 residues. Germline assignment: CDR1 MNHEY and CDR2 SMNVEV (reference sequence). The trim removed 4 bases at V and 3 bases at J, leaving 7 bases unmatched. The CDR3 spells CASSSLREGDYNEQFF. The CDR3 nucleotides read TGTGCCAGCAGTTCGCTGCGGGAGGGAGACTACAATGAGCAGTTCTTC.

In its sample, this clone is large. The chain is built from TRBV16 and TRBJ1-2; 9 bases align to TRBD1. The CDR3 consists of 12 residues. V was clipped by 5 bases and J by 6 bases; unmatched bases: 1. Germline V gene lookup returns CDR1 KGHSY and CDR2 FQNENV. In DNA form, the CDR3 reads TGTGCCAGCAGCTGGACAGGGGATGGCTACACCTTC. Amino acids: CASSWTGDGYTF.

This rearrangement joins TRBV11-2 to TRBJ2-5; no clear D. The end of the DNA fits TRBJ2-7 better, so the J call may be wrong. The CDR3 has 13 amino acids. The germline V gene encodes CDR1 SGHAT and CDR2 FQNNGV. The CDR3 DNA follows: TGTGCCAGCAGCTTAGCACTTTCCTACGAGCAGTACTTC. This encodes CASSLALSYEQYF.

Sample share makes this clone medium-sized (0.01 to 0.1%). The V and J genes are TRBV11-3 and TRBJ1-1; D is unclear. The CDR3 consists of 11 residues. V was pared by 5 bases and J by 7 bases, with 8 bases between. CDR1 and CDR2 from the germline V gene are SGHNT and YENEEA. The CDR3 loop reads CASSTAGEAFF. DNA of the CDR3: TGTGCCAGCAGCACGGCAGGTGAAGCTTTCTTT.

This sequence joins TRBV5-6 and TRBJ2-3; perhaps TRBD1 as D (6 bases). Per germline, CDR1 SGHDT and CDR2 YYEEEE. Trimming removed 0 bases from V and 3 bases from J, with 11 bases in between. This CDR3 region has 15 residues. The CDR3 DNA is TGTGCCAGCAGCTTGGGTCAGGGGCGGACAGATACGCAGTATTTT. Amino acids: CASSLGQGRTDTQYF.

The chain combines TRBV9 with TRBJ2-7, with TRBD1 matching 7 bases. Per the germline V gene, CDR1 is SGDLS and CDR2 is YYNGEE. With 0 bases clipped from V and 2 bases from J, the junction kept 2 bases outside the gene matches. CDR3 length equals 14 residues. This CDR3 is CASSVEGAPYEQYF. In DNA form, the CDR3 reads TGTGCCAGCAGCGTAGAGGGGGCTCCCTACGAGCAGTACTTC.

This clone was observed at least ten times. The chain is built from TRBV4-2 and TRBJ1-4, with TRBD1 as a possible D gene (5 bases). CDR3 length: 15 residues. From germline, CDR1 is LGHNA and CDR2 YNFKEQ. V gave up 1 base and J gave up 5 bases, with 11 bases separating them. The CDR3 DNA follows: TGTGCCAGCAGCCAAGTATGGGGACGGAATGAAAAACTGTTTTTT. Its protein product is CASSQVWGRNEKLFF.

Relative to its sample, this clone is medium-sized. The V call is TRBV27, the J call TRBJ2-7; D gene uncertain. Germline V lookup: CDR1 MNHEY, CDR2 SMNVEV (reference sequence). This CDR3 has 9 residues. Trimming shortened V by 4 bases and J by 9 bases, and 4 bases separated the two germline ends. In DNA, the CDR3 is TGTGCCAGCAGTTCAGGGCAGTACTTC. Translating gives CASSSGQYF.

By share, this clone counts as medium-sized. The chain uses TRBV11-3 and TRBJ1-1; D is uncertain. The CDR3 has 13 residues. V was trimmed by 1 base and J by 6 bases, leaving 9 bases between them. In germline, CDR1 is SGHNT, CDR2 YENEEA. The CDR3 here is CASSLADGAEAFF. In DNA form, the CDR3 reads TGTGCCAGCAGCTTAGCCGACGGGGCTGAAGCTTTCTTT.

By its share, this clone is medium-sized. The rearrangement links TRBV10-3 to TRBJ2-3; D call uncertain. The V end lost 1 base, the J end lost 6 bases, and 17 bases lay between the germline ends. Germline V lookup: CDR1 ENHRY, CDR2 SYGVKD. The CDR3 spans 16 residues. CDR3: CAISEFETLFSDTQYF. The CDR3 nucleotides are TGTGCCATCAGTGAGTTCGAGACCCTATTTTCGGATACGCAGTATTTT.

By sample fraction, this clone is medium-sized. J is TRBJ2-6 and V is TRBV6-1; weak D call: TRBD1 (6 bases). V lost 4 bases and J lost 2, with 15 bases in between. The CDR3 consists of 17 residues. Per germline, CDR1 MNHNS and CDR2 SASEGT. The DNA of the CDR3 is TGTGCCAGCAGTGCCCGGAGAGGGGGAGCTGGGGCCAACGTCCTGACTTTC. Protein sequence: CASSARRGGAGANVLTF.

In this sample, this clone is medium-sized. The genes are TRBV9 and TRBJ2-1; TRBD2 aligns across 9 bases. Looked up from germline, CDR1 is SGDLS and CDR2 is YYNGEE. This CDR3 is 16 amino acids long. V lost 3 bases and J lost 2; bases outside the gene matches: 6. The CDR3 protein is CASSAHSSGAYNEQFF. The CDR3 coding sequence is TGTGCCAGCAGCGCCCACTCTAGCGGGGCCTACAATGAGCAGTTCTTC.

V usage is TRBV7-7 and J usage is TRBJ2-7; D may be TRBD2 (6 bases). Looked up from germline, CDR1 is SSHAT and CDR2 is FNYEAQ (reference sequence). This CDR3 contains 13 residues. V lost 5 bases and J lost 3, with 11 bases in between. The CDR3 spells CASSVGLNYEQYF. The CDR3 bases are TGTGCCAGCAGCGTGGGACTGAACTACGAGCAGTACTTC.